This is a list of T cell receptor beta chains from one sample in a study of blood T cells in healthy people across ages. TCRdb recomputed calls from the 5' RACE reads with MiXCR, one row per CDR3 protein. The table has about 690,000 distinct CDR3 sequences, around two fifths seen once. Specimen: blood. These receptors were obtained from a man older than 75 in good health. Both conserved end residues are part of each CDR3. Fields, in order: D gene, clone size, V gene, J gene, CDR3 DNA, CDR3 protein. D genes are given only for firm matches. Size values are once, few and many counts, or a class for expanded clones, and some rows have none.

NA	NA	TRBV18	TRBJ2-5	TGTGCCAGCTCACGGTCGGGACAAACTGCAGAGACCCAGTACTTC	CASSRSGQTAETQYF
TRBD2	NA	TRBV27	TRBJ2-5	TGTGCCAGCAGTTCGGGACTAGCGCTTTACAATGAGCAGTACTTC	CASSSGLALYNEQYF
TRBD1	NA	TRBV6-2/TRBV6-3	TRBJ2-5	TGTGCCAGCAGTTATGGGGACAGGGACCGGGAGACCCAGTACTTC	CASSYGDRDRETQYF
NA	NA	TRBV27	TRBJ1-1	TGTGCCAGCAGTTTATTGGGACGTGAAGCTTTCTTT	CASSLLGREAFF
NA	NA	TRBV7-9	TRBJ2-3	TGTGCCATTCGGACTAGCACAGATACGCAGTATTTT	CAIRTSTDTQYF
NA	NA	TRBV19	TRBJ2-7	TGTGCCAGGAGTCAGCAGGGTTCCTACGAGCAGTACTTC	CARSQQGSYEQYF
TRBD2	many	TRBV11-3	TRBJ2-3	TGTGCCAGCAGCAAGAGGACTAGCGGGAGTACAGATACGCAGTATTTT	CASSKRTSGSTDTQYF
NA	NA	TRBV6-2/TRBV6-3	TRBJ2-1	TGTGCCAGCAGTTACTCTGGGGGGCGCGATTTTGTGCAGTTCTTC	CASSYSGGRDFVQFF
TRBD1	NA	TRBV6-2/TRBV6-3	TRBJ1-1	TGTGCCAGCAGTTACCAGGGGGCACGCACTGAAGCTTTCTTT	CASSYQGARTEAFF
NA	NA	TRBV5-5	TRBJ1-2	TGTGCCAGCAGCTCAACAGGGTCTAATGGCTACACCTTC	CASSSTGSNGYTF
NA	NA	TRBV29-1	TRBJ1-1	TGTAACGTTGAATCCCAGGGAGCTAAAGGAGCTTTCTTT	CNVESQGAKGAFF
NA	NA	TRBV6-5	TRBJ2-3	TGTGCCAGCAGCCTCAGGGCCTCTAGCACAGATACGCAGTATTTT	CASSLRASSTDTQYF
TRBD2	few	TRBV20-1	TRBJ2-7	TGCAGTGCTAGTAAGGGACTAGCGGGTCTCCTGGGGAACGAGCAGTACTTC	CSASKGLAGLLGNEQYF
TRBD2	many	TRBV6-2/TRBV6-3	TRBJ2-1	TGTGCCAGCAGAATTACGACCGGGGATCGGCGGGAGGACTTCTCCTACAATGAGCAGTTCTTC	CASRITTGDRREDFSYNEQFF
NA	many	TRBV10-1	TRBJ2-3	TGCGCCAGCAGTGAGTCCGCGACAGGTAGCACAGATACGCAGTATTTT	CASSESATGSTDTQYF
NA	many	TRBV5-1	TRBJ2-3	TGCGCCAGCAGCTTGGAAGCAGATACGCAGTATTTT	CASSLEADTQYF
NA	NA	TRBV7-2	TRBJ2-3	TGTGCCAGCAAAGGGCAGGGAAGTAATTCAGATACGCAGTATTTT	CASKGQGSNSDTQYF
NA	once	TRBV27	TRBJ2-1	TGTGCCAGCAGTTTTAGGGCTAATAGCGGCTACAATGAGCAGTTCTTC	CASSFRANSGYNEQFF
TRBD1	few	TRBV6-5	TRBJ2-5	TGTGCCAGCAGTTATCACCGGACAGGGGCCGTCCAAGAGACCCAGTACTTC	CASSYHRTGAVQETQYF
TRBD2	many	TRBV2	TRBJ2-7	TGTGCCAGCAGCAACCTTAGCGGGGGGGCCTTCTACGAGCAGTACTTC	CASSNLSGGAFYEQYF
NA	once	TRBV20-1	TRBJ1-5	TGCAGTGCTAGGGCCGGGATCCAGAATAGCAATCAGCCCCAGCATTTT	CSARAGIQNSNQPQHF
NA	NA	TRBV7-2	TRBJ2-7	TGTGCCAGCAGCTTAGCCCGGAGGGGGGGTTCCTACGAGCAGTACTTC	CASSLARRGGSYEQYF
NA	few	TRBV6-5	TRBJ2-3	TGTGCCAGCAGTTACTCAGGCCCAGGGGCAGATACGCAGTATTTT	CASSYSGPGADTQYF
TRBD1	NA	TRBV20-1	TRBJ2-3	TGCAGTGTCCTCCGATGGGGACAGGGGTCTGGAGATACGCAGTATTTT	CSVLRWGQGSGDTQYF
NA	few	TRBV5-1	TRBJ2-2	TGCGCCAGCAGCACATCACCGGGCACGAACACCGGGGAGCTGTTTTTT	CASSTSPGTNTGELFF
NA	NA	TRBV6-6	TRBJ2-5	TGTGCCAGCAGTTACGTAGAAACACTTTCGTACCAAGAGACCCGGTACTTC	CASSYVETLSYQETRYF
TRBD2	NA	TRBV29-1	TRBJ2-5	TGCAGCGTTGTTGAGCGGGAGGGCCCCTCGGGTGAGCAGTACTTC	CSVVEREGPSGEQYF
NA	NA	TRBV6-2/TRBV6-3	TRBJ2-5	TGTGCCATCAGTCGACGGAACGAAGAGACCCAGTACTTC	CAISRRNEETQYF
TRBD1	NA	TRBV6-2/TRBV6-3	TRBJ1-2	TGTGCCAGCAGTTCCGGGACAGGGGGCCATGGCTACACCTTC	CASSSGTGGHGYTF
TRBD1	few	TRBV7-9	TRBJ1-2	TGTGCCAGCAGCCGGAACGACAGGGATGATGGCTACACCTTC	CASSRNDRDDGYTF
NA	few	TRBV5-1	TRBJ1-1	TGCGCCAGCAGCTTGATAGCGAACACTGAAGCTTTCTTT	CASSLIANTEAFF
NA	NA	TRBV3-1	TRBJ2-1	TGTGCCAGCAGCCACGGCATAGGGGGTAGGAATGAGCAGTTCTTC	CASSHGIGGRNEQFF
TRBD2	many	TRBV7-2	TRBJ2-7	TGTGCCAGCAGTCGGACTAGCGGGAGCGTCTCCTACGAGCAGTACTTC	CASSRTSGSVSYEQYF
TRBD2	NA	TRBV20-1	TRBJ2-2	TGCAGTGCTAGAGACGGGGGACTAGCGGTGAACACCGGGGAGCTGTTTTTT	CSARDGGLAVNTGELFF
TRBD1	few	TRBV5-1	TRBJ2-5	TGCGCCAGCAGCAGCCGACAGGGTAATTACGAGACCCAGTACTTC	CASSSRQGNYETQYF
NA	NA	TRBV6-6	TRBJ2-5	TGTGCCAGCAGTTTTAGGCAGAGGGAGACCCAGTACTTC	CASSFRQRETQYF
TRBD1	once	TRBV28	TRBJ2-5	TGTACCAGCAGGGGACAGGGGAGAGACGGGCAGTACTTC	CTSRGQGRDGQYF
NA	NA	TRBV15	TRBJ2-1	TGTGCCACCAGCAGAATAGGGTACAATGAGCAGTTCTTC	CATSRIGYNEQFF
TRBD1	many	TRBV7-2	TRBJ2-3	TGTGCCAGCAGCTTAACAGGGGGCCTAGATACGCAGTATTTT	CASSLTGGLDTQYF
NA	NA	TRBV3-1	TRBJ2-6	TGTGCCAGCAGCCAAACCCAAAGGTCTGGGGCCAACGTCCTGACTTTC	CASSQTQRSGANVLTF
TRBD2	NA	TRBV11-2	TRBJ2-3	TGTGCCAGCAGCCCCAGCGGGGGGGTGTTCACAGATACGCAGTATTTT	CASSPSGGVFTDTQYF
NA	NA	TRBV7-9	TRBJ1-6	TGTGCCAGCAGCCCTCCCAACGAGAGCTCCTATAATTCACCCCTCCACTTT	CASSPPNESSYNSPLHF
NA	few	TRBV3-1	TRBJ2-7	TGTGCCAGCAGCCAAGATCCGGCGTGGCACGAGCAGTACTTC	CASSQDPAWHEQYF
TRBD2	few	TRBV7-3	TRBJ2-4	TGTGCCAGCAGCGGGACTAGCGGTGGTTTTCAGTACTTC	CASSGTSGGFQYF
NA	few	TRBV6-2/TRBV6-3	TRBJ2-1	TGTGCCAGCAGTTTCGCGAGTTCCGGGTCATGGCGAAACAATGAGCAGTTCTTC	CASSFASSGSWRNNEQFF
TRBD2	few	TRBV20-1	TRBJ2-1	TGCAGTGTGCAGACTAGCGGGGGGGCCCGCGATGAGCAGTTCTTC	CSVQTSGGARDEQFF
NA	NA	TRBV6-5	TRBJ2-4	TGTGCCAGCAGTTATAGTACAGGCGCCTACGGGCAGTACTTC	CASSYSTGAYGQYF
NA	NA	TRBV5-5	TRBJ2-3	TGTGCCAGCAGACGGGGTTTGGGGGGCACAGATACGCAGTATTTT	CASRRGLGGTDTQYF
TRBD2	NA	TRBV20-1	TRBJ2-5	TGCAGTGCCATGACTAGCGGGGAGGAGACCCAGTACTTC	CSAMTSGEETQYF
NA	NA	TRBV7-9	TRBJ2-7	TGTGCCAGCAGCTTGCCACCACCGTCCTACGAGCAGTACTTC	CASSLPPPSYEQYF
NA	few	TRBV6-5	TRBJ2-3	TGTGCCAGCAGAAGGGCGTCCACAGATACGCAGTATTTT	CASRRASTDTQYF
NA	NA	TRBV7-2	TRBJ2-3	TGTGCCAGCAGCTCCCCTGCTCGGGATACGCAGTATTTT	CASSSPARDTQYF